The clone carrying this T cell receptor beta chain appeared a few times. Its antigen is as yet unknown. Trimming shortened V by 0 bases and J by 8 bases, and 20 bases separated the two germline ends. The CDR3 contains 16 residues. The germline V gene encodes CDR1 DFQATT and CDR2 SNEGSKA (reference sequence). Each CDR3 protein gets one entry after TCRdb re-called the reads with MiXCR. The sample lists about 260,000 distinct CDR3 sequences; roughly 13% were seen once. The sample belongs to a study of T cell repertoires in cytomegalovirus infection. Broader study findings: CMV-specific TCR beta clonotypes restricted by HLA-C were the ones dominating the ex vivo response.

Material for sequencing was PBMCs. This TCR came from a human donor in good health (CMV status not recorded). Some clones in this sample may be carry-over from other donors' samples. The chain recombines TRBV20-1 with TRBJ2-1, with D hard to call. CDR3 bases: TGCAGTGCTAGAGATCTCTCGGTAGGCTGGGTCGATGAGCAGTTCTTC. It specifies CSARDLSVGWVDEQFF.